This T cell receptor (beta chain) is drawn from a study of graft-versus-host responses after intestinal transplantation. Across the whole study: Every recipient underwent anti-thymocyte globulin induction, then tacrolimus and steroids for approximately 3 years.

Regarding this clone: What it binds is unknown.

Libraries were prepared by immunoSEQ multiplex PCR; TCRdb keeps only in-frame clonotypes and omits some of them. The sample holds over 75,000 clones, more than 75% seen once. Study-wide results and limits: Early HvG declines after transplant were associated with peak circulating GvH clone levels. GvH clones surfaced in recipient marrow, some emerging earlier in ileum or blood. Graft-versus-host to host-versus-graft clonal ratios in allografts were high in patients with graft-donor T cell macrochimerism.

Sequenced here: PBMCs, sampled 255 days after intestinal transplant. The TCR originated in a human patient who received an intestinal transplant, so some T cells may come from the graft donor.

CDR3 sequence (DNA): TGCGCCAGCAGCTACGACAGGGGTGGTGAGCAGTACTTC. Residues: CASSYDRGGEQYF. V gene TRBV5-1 combines with J gene TRBJ2-7, with 8 bases lining up with TRBD1. Germline trimming cut 3 bases from V and 7 bases from J; bases unmatched to any gene: 6. CDR1 is SGHRS, CDR2 YFSETQ, per germline. The CDR3 has 13 amino acids.